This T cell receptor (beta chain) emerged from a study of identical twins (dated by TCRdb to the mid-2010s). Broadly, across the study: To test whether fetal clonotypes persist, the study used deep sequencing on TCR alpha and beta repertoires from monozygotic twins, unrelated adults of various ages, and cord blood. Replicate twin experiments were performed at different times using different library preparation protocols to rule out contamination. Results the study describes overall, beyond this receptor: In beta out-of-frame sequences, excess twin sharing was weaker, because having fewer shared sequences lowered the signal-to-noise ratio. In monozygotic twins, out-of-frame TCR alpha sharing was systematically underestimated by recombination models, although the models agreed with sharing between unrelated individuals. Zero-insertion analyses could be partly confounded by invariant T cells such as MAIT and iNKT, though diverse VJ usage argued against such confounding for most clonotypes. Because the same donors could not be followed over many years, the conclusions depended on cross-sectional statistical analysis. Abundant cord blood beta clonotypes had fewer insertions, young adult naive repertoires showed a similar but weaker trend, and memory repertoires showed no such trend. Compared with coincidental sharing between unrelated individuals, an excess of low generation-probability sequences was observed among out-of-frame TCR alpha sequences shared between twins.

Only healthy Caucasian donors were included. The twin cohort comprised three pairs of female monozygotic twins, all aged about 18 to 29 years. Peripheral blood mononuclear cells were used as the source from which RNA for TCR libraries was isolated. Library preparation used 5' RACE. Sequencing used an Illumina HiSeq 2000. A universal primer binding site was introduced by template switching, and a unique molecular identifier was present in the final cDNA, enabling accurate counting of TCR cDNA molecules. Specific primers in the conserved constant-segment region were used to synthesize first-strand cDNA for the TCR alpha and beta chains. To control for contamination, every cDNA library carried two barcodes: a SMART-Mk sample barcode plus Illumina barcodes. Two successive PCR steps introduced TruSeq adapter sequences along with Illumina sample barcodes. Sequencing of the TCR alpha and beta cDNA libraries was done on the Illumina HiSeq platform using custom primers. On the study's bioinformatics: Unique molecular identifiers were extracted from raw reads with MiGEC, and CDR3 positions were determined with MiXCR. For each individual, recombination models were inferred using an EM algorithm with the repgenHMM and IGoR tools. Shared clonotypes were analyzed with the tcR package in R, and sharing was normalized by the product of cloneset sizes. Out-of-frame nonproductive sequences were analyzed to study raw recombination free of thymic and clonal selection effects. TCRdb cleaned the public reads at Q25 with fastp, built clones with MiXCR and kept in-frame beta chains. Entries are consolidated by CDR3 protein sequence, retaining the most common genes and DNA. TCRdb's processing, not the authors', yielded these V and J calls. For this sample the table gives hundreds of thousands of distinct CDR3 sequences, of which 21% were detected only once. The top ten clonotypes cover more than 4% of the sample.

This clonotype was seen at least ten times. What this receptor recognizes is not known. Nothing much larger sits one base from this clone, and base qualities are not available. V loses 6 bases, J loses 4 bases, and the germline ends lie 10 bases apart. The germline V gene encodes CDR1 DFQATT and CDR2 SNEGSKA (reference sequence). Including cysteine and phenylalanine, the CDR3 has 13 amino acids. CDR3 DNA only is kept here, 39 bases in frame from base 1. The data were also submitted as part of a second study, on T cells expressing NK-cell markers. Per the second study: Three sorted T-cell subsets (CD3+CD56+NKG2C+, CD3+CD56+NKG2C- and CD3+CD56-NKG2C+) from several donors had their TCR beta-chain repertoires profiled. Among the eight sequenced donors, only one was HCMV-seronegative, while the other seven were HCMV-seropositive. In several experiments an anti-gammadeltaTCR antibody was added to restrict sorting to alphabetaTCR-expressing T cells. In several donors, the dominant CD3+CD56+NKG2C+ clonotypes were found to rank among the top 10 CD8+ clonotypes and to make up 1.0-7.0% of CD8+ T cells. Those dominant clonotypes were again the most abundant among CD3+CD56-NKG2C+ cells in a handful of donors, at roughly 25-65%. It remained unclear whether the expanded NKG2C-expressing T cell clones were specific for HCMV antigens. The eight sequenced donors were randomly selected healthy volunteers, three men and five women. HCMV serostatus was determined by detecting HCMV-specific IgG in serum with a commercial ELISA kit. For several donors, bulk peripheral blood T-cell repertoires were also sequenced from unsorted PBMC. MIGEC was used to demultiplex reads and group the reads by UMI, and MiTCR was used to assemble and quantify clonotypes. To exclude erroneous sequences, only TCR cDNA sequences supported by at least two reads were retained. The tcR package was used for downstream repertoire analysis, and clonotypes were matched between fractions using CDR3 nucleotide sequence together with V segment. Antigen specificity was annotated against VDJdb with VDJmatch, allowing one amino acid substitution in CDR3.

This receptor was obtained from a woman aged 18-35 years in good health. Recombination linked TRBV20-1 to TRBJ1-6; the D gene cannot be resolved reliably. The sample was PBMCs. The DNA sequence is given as TGCAGTGCGGCCGGGGTTTATAATTCACCCCTCCACTTT. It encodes CSAAGVYNSPLHF.